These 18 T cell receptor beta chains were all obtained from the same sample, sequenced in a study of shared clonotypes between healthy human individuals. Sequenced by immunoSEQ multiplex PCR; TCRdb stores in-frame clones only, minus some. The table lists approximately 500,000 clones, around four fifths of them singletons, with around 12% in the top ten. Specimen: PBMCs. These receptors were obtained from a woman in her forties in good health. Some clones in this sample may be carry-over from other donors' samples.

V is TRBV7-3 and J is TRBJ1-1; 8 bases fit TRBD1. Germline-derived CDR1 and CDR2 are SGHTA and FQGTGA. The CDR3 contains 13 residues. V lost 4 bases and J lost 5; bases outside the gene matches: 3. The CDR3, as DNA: TGTGCCAGCAGCTCACAGGGGGGAACTGAAGCTTTCTTT. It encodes CASSSQGGTEAFF.

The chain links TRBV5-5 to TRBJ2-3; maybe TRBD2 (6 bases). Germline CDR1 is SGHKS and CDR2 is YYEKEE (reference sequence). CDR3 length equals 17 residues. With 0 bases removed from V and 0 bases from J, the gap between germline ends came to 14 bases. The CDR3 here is CASSLAGGAVSTDTQYF. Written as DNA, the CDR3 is TGTGCCAGCAGCTTGGCCGGCGGGGCGGTCAGCACAGATACGCAGTATTTT.

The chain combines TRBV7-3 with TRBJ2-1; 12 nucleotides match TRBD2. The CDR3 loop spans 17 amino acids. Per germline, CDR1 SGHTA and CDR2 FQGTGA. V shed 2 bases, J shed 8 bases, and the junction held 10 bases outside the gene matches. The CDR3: CASSLGTGLAGNYEQFF. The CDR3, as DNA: TGTGCCAGCAGCTTAGGCACGGGACTAGCGGGTAATTATGAGCAGTTCTTC.

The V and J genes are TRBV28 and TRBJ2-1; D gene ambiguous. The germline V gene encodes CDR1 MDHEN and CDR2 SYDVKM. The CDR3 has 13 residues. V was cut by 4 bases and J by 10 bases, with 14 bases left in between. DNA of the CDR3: TGTGCCAGCAGTTATCAGCCCACACGGGAGCAGTTCTTC. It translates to CASSYQPTREQFF.

The CDR3 here is CASRFDYEQYF. The CDR3 coding sequence is TGTGCAAGTCGCTTCGATTACGAGCAGTACTTC. V gene TRBV12-2 combines with J gene TRBJ2-7. TRBV12-2 is a documented pseudogene. The length of the CDR3 is 11 residues.

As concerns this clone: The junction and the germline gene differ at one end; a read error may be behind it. The CDR3: CACSLVGFGDTQYF. In DNA, the CDR3 is TGCGCCTGCAGCTTGGTAGGGTTTGGAGATACGCAGTATTTT. The rearrangement links TRBV5-1 to TRBJ2-3; D not resolved. From germline, CDR1 is SGHRS and CDR2 YFSETQ. The CDR3 loop spans 14 amino acids. The whole variable domain, remainder taken from reference TRBV5-1 and TRBJ2-3, is KAGVTQTPRYLIKTRGQQVTLSCSPISGHRSVSWYQQTPGQGLQFLFEYFSETQRNKGNFPGRFSGRQFSNSRSEMNVSTLELGDSALYLCACSLVGFGDTQYFGPGTRLTVL.

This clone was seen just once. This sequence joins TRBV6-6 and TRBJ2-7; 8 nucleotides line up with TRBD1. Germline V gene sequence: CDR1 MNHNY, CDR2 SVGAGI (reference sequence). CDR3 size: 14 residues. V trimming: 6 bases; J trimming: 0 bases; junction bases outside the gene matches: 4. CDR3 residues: CASRRDRSSYEQYF. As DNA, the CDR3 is TGTGCCAGCAGGCGGGACAGGAGCTCCTACGAGCAGTACTTC.

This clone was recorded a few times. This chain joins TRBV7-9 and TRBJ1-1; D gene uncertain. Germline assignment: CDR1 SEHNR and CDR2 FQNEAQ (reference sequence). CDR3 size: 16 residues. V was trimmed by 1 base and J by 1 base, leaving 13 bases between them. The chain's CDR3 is CASSLGGGRRNTEAFF. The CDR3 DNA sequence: TGTGCCAGCAGCTTAGGTGGAGGGAGGAGGAACACTGAAGCTTTCTTT.

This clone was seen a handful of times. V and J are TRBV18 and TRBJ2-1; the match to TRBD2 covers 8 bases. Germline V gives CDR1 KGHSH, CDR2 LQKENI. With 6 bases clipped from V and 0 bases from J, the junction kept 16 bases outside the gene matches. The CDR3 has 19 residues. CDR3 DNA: TGTGCCAGCTCCTCCTCAGGGGCGGGAGGCGTCCTCTCCTACAATGAGCAGTTCTTC. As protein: CASSSSGAGGVLSYNEQFF.

CDR3 in DNA: TGTGCCAGTAGTATTTTGGGGCCAGACACTGAAGCTTTCTTT. It yields the protein CASSILGPDTEAFF. This sequence joins TRBV19 and TRBJ1-1; a weak D match, TRBD1 (5 bases). Between the trimmed V and J ends, which lost 3 bases and 3 bases, there was a span of 11 bases. Germline V gene data show CDR1 as LNHDA and CDR2 as SQIVND (reference sequence). The CDR3 has 14 amino acids.

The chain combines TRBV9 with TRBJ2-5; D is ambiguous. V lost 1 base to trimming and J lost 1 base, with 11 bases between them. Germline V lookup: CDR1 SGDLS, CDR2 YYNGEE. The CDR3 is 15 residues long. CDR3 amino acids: CASSVSPASQETQYF. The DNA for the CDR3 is TGTGCCAGCAGCGTAAGTCCGGCAAGCCAAGAGACCCAGTACTTC.

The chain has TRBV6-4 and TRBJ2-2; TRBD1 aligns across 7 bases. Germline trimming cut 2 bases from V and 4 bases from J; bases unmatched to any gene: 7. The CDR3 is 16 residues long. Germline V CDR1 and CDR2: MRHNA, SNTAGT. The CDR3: CASSDEAGGTTGELFF. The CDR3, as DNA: TGTGCCAGCAGTGACGAGGCAGGGGGTACCACCGGGGAGCTGTTTTTT.

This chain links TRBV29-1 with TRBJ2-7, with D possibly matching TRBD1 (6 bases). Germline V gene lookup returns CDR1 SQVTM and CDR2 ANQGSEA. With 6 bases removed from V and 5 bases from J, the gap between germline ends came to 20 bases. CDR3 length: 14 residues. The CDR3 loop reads CSVCDRDKSDEQYF. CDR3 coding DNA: TGCAGCGTCTGCGACCGGGACAAGAGCGACGAGCAGTACTTC.

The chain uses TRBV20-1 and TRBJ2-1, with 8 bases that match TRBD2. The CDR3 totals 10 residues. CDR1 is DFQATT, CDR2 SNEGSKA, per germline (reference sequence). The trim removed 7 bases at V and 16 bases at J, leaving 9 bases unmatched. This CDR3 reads CSVREARLFF. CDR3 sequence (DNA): TGCAGTGTGCGGGAGGCCCGGTTATTCTTC.

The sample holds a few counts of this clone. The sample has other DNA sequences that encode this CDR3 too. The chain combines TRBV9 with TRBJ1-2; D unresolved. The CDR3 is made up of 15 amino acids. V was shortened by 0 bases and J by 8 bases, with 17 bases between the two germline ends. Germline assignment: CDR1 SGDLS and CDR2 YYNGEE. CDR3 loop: CASSVEGVLGYGYTF. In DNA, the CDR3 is TGTGCCAGCAGCGTAGAGGGTGTGCTGGGCTACGGCTACACCTTC.

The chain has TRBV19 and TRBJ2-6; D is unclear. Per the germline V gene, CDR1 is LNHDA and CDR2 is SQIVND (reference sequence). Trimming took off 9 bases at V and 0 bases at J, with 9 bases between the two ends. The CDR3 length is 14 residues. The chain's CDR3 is CASRDISGANVLTF. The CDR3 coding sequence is TGTGCCAGCAGAGACATCTCTGGGGCCAACGTCCTGACTTTC.

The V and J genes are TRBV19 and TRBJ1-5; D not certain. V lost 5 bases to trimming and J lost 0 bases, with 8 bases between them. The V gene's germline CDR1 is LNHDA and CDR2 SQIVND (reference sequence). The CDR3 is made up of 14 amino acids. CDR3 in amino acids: CASSSEYSNQPQHF. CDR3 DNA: TGTGCCAGTAGTTCGGAGTATAGCAATCAGCCCCAGCATTTT.

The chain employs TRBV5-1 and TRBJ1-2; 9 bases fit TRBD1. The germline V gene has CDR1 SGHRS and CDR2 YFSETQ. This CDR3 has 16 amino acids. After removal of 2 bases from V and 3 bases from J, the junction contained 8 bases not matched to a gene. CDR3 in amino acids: CASSFMPGQGDYGYTF. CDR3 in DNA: TGCGCCAGCAGCTTCATGCCGGGACAGGGAGACTATGGCTACACCTTC.